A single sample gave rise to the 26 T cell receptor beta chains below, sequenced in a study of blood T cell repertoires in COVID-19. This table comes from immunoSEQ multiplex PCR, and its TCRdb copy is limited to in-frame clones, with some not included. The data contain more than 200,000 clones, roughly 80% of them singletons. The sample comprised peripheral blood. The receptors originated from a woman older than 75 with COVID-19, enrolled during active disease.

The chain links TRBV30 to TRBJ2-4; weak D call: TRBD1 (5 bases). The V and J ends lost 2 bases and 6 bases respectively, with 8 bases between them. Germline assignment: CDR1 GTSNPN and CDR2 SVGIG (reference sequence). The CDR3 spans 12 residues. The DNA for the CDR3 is TGTGCCTGGAGTCCCGACAGAAACATTCAGTACTTC. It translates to CAWSPDRNIQYF. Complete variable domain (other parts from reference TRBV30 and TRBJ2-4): SQTIHQWPATLVQPVGSPLSLECTVEGTSNPNLYWYRQAAGRGLQLLFYSVGIGQISSEVPQNLSASRPQDRQFILSSKKLLLSDSGFYLCAWSPDRNIQYFGAGTRLSVL.

CDR3 DNA: TGTGCCAGCAGTCTGGGAGCCGGAGATCAGCCCCAGCATTTT. Translating gives CASSLGAGDQPQHF. The rearrangement uses TRBV2 and TRBJ1-5; unclear D gene. V was shortened by 5 bases and J by 5 bases, with 13 bases between the two germline ends. This CDR3 has 14 amino acids. From germline, CDR1 is SNHLY and CDR2 FYNNEI. Full variable domain (remainder filled in from reference TRBV2 and TRBJ1-5): EPEVTQTPSHQVTQMGQEVILRCVPISNHLYFYWYRQILGQKVEFLVSFYNNEISEKSEIFDDQFSVERPDGSNFTLKIRSTKLEDSAMYFCASSLGAGDQPQHFGDGTRLSIL.

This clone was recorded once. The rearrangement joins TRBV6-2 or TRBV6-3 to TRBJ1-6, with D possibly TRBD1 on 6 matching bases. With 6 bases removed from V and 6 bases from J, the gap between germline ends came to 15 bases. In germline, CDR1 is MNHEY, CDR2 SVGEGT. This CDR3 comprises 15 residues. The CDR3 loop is CASRPRQAPNSPLHF. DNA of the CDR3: TGTGCCAGCAGACCTCGACAGGCCCCTAATTCACCCCTCCACTTT.

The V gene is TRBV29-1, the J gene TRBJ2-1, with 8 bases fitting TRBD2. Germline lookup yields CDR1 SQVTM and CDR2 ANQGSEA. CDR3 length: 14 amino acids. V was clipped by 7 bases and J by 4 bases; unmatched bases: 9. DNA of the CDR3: TGCAGCGGGGCCGGGGGGGCGAATTACAATGAGCAGTTCTTC. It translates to CSGAGGANYNEQFF.

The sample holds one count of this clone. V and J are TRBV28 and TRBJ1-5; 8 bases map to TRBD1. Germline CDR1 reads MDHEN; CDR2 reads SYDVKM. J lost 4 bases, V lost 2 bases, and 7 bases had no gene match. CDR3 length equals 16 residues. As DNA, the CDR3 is TGTGCCAGCAGTTTACTCCAGGGGGCGGGGAATCAGCCCCAGCATTTT. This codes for CASSLLQGAGNQPQHF.

CDR3 sequence reads: CASSLSQGHTEAFF. DNA for the CDR3: TGTGCCAGCAGCTTAAGTCAGGGTCACACTGAAGCTTTCTTT. The chain has TRBV7-3 and TRBJ1-1; D might be TRBD1 (5 bases). The V and J ends lost 1 base and 3 bases respectively, with 9 bases between them. The germline CDR1 and CDR2 sequences are SGHTA and FQGTGA. This CDR3 is 14 amino acids long.

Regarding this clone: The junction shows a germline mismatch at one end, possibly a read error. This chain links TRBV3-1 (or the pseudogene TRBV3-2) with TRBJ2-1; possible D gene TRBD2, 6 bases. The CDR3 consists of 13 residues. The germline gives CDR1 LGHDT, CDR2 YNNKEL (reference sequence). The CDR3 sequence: CASSQAWGDEQFF. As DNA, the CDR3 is TGTGCCAGTAGCCAAGCCTGGGGGGATGAGCAGTTCTTC.

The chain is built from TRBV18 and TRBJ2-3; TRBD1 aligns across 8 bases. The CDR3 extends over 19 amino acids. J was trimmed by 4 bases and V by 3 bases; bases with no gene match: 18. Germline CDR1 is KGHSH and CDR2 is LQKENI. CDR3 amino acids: CASSPTGGTARKHSDTQYF. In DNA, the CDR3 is TGTGCCAGCTCACCCACAGGGGGGACGGCCAGGAAGCATTCAGATACGCAGTATTTT.

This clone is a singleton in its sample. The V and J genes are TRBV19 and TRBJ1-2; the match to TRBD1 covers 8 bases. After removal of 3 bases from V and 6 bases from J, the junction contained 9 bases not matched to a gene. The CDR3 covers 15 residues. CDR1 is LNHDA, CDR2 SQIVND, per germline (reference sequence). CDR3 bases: TGTGCCAGTAGTATCTCAACAGGGGGGACGAATGGCTACACCTTC. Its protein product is CASSISTGGTNGYTF. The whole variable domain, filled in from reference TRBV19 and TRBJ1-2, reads DGGITQSPKYLFRKEGQNVTLSCEQNLNHDAMYWYRQDPGQGLRLIYYSQIVNDFQKGDIAEGYSVSREKKESFPLTVTSAQKNPTAFYLCASSISTGGTNGYTFGSGTRLTVV.

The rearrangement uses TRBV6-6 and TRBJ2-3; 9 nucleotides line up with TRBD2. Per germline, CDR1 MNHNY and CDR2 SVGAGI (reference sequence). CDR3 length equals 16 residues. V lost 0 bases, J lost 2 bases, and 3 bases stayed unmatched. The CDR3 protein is CASSYSAGGSTDTQYF. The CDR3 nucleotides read TGTGCCAGCAGTTACTCAGCGGGGGGTTCCACAGATACGCAGTATTTT.

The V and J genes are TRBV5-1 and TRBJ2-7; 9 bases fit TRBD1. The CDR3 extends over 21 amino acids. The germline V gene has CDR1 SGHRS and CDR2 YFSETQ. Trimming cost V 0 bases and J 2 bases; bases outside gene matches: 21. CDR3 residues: CASSLARNSGHRGQEAYEQYV. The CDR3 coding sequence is TGCGCCAGCAGCTTGGCTAGGAACTCGGGGCACAGGGGGCAAGAGGCCTACGAGCAGTACGTC.

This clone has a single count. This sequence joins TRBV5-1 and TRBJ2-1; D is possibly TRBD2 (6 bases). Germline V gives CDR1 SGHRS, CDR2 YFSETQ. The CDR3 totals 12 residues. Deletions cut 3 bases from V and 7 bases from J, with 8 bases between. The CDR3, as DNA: TGCGCCAGCAGCTCTGGGAGGAATGAGCAGTTCTTC. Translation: CASSSGRNEQFF.

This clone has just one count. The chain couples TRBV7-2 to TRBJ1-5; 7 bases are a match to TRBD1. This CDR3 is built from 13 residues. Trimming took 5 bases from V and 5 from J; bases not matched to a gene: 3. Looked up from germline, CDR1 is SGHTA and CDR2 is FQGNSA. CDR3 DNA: TGTGCCAGCAGCCGAGGGGGCTATCAGCCCCAGCATTTT. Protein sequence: CASSRGGYQPQHF.

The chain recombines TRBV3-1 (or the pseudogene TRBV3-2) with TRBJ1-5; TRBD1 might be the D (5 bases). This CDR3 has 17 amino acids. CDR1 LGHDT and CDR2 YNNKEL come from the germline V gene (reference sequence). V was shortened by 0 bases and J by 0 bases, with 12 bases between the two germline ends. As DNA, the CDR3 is TGTGCCAGCAGCCAAGAAGGACACCTCTATAGCAATCAGCCCCAGCATTTT. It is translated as CASSQEGHLYSNQPQHF.

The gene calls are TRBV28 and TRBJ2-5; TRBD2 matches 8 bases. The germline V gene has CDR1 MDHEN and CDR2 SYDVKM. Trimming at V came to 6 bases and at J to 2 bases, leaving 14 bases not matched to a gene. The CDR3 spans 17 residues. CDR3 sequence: CASSPHRGGLGQETQYF. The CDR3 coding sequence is TGTGCCAGCAGCCCCCACCGGGGGGGCCTCGGGCAAGAGACCCAGTACTTC.

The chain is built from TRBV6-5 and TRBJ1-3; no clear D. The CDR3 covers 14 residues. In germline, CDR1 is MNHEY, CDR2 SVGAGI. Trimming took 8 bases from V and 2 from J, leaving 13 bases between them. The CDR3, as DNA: TGTGCCAGCGGCTTCAAAACCGCTGGAAACACCATATATTTT. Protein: CASGFKTAGNTIYF.

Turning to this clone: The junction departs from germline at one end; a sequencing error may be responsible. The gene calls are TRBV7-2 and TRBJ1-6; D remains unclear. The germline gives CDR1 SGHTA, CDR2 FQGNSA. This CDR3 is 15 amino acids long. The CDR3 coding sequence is TGTGCCAGCAGCTTCTCCCAGGCCATTAATTCAGCCCTCCACTTT. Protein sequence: CASSFSQAINSALHF.

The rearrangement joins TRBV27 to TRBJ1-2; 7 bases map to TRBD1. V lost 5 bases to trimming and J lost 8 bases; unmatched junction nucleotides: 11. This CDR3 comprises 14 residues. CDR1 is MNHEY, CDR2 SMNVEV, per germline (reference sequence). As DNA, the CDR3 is TGTGCCAGCAGTCAACCTAGGACAGGAAGGGGCTACACCTTC. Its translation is CASSQPRTGRGYTF.

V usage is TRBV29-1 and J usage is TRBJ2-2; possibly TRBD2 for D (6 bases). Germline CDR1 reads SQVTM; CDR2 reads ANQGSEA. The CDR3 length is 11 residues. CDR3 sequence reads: CGGANTGELFF. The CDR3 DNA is TGCGGCGGGGCTAACACCGGGGAGCTGTTTTTT.

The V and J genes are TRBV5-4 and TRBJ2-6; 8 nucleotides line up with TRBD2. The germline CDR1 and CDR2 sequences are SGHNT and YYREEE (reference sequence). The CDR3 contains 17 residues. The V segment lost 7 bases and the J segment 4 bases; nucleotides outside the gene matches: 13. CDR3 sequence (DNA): TGTGCCAGCTATCCTCGGGGGGGGCTTTCAGGGGCCAACGTCCTGACTTTC. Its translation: CASYPRGGLSGANVLTF.

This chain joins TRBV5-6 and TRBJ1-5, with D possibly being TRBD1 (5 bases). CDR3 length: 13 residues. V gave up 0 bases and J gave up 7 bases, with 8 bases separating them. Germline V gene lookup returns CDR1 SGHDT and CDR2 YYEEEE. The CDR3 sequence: CASSLVGAQPQHF. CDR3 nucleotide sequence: TGTGCCAGCAGCTTGGTAGGGGCCCAGCCCCAGCATTTT. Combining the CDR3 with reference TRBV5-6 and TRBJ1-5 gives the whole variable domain DAGVTQSPTHLIKTRGQQVTLRCSPKSGHDTVSWYQQALGQGPQFIFQYYEEEERQRGNFPDRFSGHQFPNYSSELNVNALLLGDSALYLCASSLVGAQPQHFGDGTRLSIL.

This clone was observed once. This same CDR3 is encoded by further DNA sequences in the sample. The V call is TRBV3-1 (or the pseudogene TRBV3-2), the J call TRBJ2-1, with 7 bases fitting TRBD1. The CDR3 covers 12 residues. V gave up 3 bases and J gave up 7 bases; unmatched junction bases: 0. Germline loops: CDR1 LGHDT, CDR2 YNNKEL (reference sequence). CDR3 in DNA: TGTGCCAGCAGCCAGACAGGGAATGAGCAGTTCTTC. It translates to CASSQTGNEQFF.

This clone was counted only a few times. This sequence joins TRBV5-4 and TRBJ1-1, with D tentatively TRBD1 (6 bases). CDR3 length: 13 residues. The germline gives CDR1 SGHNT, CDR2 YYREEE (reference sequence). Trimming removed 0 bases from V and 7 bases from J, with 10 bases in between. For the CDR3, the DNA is TGTGCCAGCAGCTTGGCCGGACAGTTTGAAGCTTTCTTT. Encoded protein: CASSLAGQFEAFF.

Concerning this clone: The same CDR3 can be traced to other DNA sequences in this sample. For the CDR3, the DNA is TGTGCCAGCAGCCAAAGGACTAGCGGGGGACGGGAGACCCAGTACTTC. Translated: CASSQRTSGGRETQYF. This chain connects TRBV3-1 (or the pseudogene TRBV3-2) to TRBJ2-5; 13 bases are shared with TRBD2. The trim removed 2 bases at V and 5 bases at J, leaving 5 bases unmatched. The CDR3 has 16 residues. Germline CDR1 LGHDT, CDR2 YNNKEL (reference sequence).

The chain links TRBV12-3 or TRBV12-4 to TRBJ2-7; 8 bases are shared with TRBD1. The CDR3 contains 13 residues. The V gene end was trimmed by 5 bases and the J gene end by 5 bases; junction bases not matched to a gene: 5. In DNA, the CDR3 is TGTGCCAGCAGTACTCAGGGGGCGAACGAGCAGTACGTC. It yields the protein CASSTQGANEQYV.

The CDR3 sequence is CASSLNRGGNEKLFF. CDR3 bases: TGTGCCAGCAGTCTAAACCGGGGGGGGAATGAAAAACTGTTTTTT. This chain uses TRBV28 with TRBJ1-4; the D gene is possibly TRBD1 (5 bases). The CDR3 is 15 residues long. Trimming took off 5 bases at V and 5 bases at J, with 15 bases between the two ends. Germline-derived CDR1 and CDR2 are MDHEN and SYDVKM.